Shown below are 10 T cell receptor beta chains from a single sample sequenced in a study of cytomegalovirus exposure and HLA in healthy donors. Primers included in the PCR were 60 Vbeta and 13 Jbeta primers. TCRdb's table, derived via immunoSEQ multiplex PCR, lists solely in-frame clones and lacks some. The sample yields about 82,000 clones, roughly four fifths seen once. Material for sequencing was PBMCs. These receptors were taken from a woman in her forties or fifties in good health and CMV-seropositive.

J is TRBJ1-1 and V is TRBV13, with D hard to call. Germline V gene data show CDR1 as PRHDT and CDR2 as FYEKMQ (reference sequence). The length of the CDR3 is 12 residues. The V end was cut by 5 bases, the J end by 4 bases, with 8 bases between. As DNA, the CDR3 is TGTGCCAGCAGCCGAGACTTCACTGAAGCTTTCTTT. It translates to CASSRDFTEAFF.

V is TRBV5-4 and J is TRBJ1-1; the D is unclear. The CDR3 consists of 14 residues. Trimming removed 3 bases from V and 2 bases from J, with 11 bases in between. Germline lookup yields CDR1 SGHNT and CDR2 YYREEE (reference sequence). CDR3 residues: CASSSQRVNTEAFF. In DNA form, the CDR3 reads TGTGCCAGCAGCTCCCAACGGGTAAACACTGAAGCTTTCTTT.

The CDR3 loop reads CASSPNRIETQYF. CDR3 sequence (DNA): TGTGCCAGCAGCCCGAACAGAATAGAGACCCAGTACTTC. The V gene is TRBV14, the J gene TRBJ2-5; D is unclear. Germline V gene sequence: CDR1 SGHDN, CDR2 FVKESK. The CDR3 contains 13 residues. V was trimmed by 4 bases and J by 4 bases, leaving 10 bases between them.

The rearrangement joins TRBV2 to TRBJ2-5; TRBD2 matches at 8 bases. The CDR3 has 15 residues. V lost 3 bases, J lost 5 bases, and 8 bases stayed unmatched. The germline CDR1 and CDR2 sequences are SNHLY and FYNNEI. CDR3 in DNA: TGTGCCAGCAGTGAGGTGGGGACGGGGGGGGAGACCCAGTACTTC. This translates into CASSEVGTGGETQYF.

This sequence joins TRBV28 and TRBJ2-1, with TRBD2 as a possible D gene (7 bases). CDR3 length equals 15 residues. The V end lost 3 bases, the J end lost 8 bases, and 17 bases lay between the germline ends. CDR1 and CDR2 (germline): MDHEN, SYDVKM. CDR3 nucleotides: TGTGCCAGCAGTTTCAACGTCCAGGGGAGGGATGAGCAGTTCTTC. It codes for CASSFNVQGRDEQFF.

V usage is TRBV7-9 and J usage is TRBJ2-2; no definite D call. Germline V gene lookup returns CDR1 SEHNR and CDR2 FQNEAQ (reference sequence). V was cut by 1 base and J by 5 bases, with 5 bases left in between. This CDR3 has 13 amino acids. The CDR3 DNA follows: TGTGCCAGCAGCTTAGGAGGTACCGGGGAGCTGTTTTTT. The encoded protein is CASSLGGTGELFF.

The chain uses TRBV6-5 and TRBJ1-3; D perhaps matches TRBD1 (5 bases). In germline, CDR1 is MNHEY, CDR2 SVGAGI. V was cut by 7 bases and J by 4 bases, with 14 bases left in between. This CDR3 comprises 14 residues. CDR3 loop: CASTLGVGGNTIYF. CDR3 DNA: TGTGCCAGCACCCTAGGGGTCGGCGGAAACACCATATATTTT.

The V and J genes are TRBV30 and TRBJ1-2, with D unclear. This CDR3 spans 11 amino acids. V was trimmed by 1 base and J by 8 bases, leaving 8 bases between them. CDR1 is GTSNPN and CDR2 is SVGIG in the germline V gene (reference sequence). CDR3 sequence (DNA): TGTGCCTGGAGTGCGGTGCACGGCTACACCTTC. This sequence encodes CAWSAVHGYTF.

The V and J genes are TRBV18 and TRBJ1-5, with 7 nucleotides matching TRBD1. The CDR3 consists of 15 residues. CDR1 is KGHSH and CDR2 is LQKENI in the germline V gene. V was pared by 2 bases and J by 3 bases, with 4 bases of the junction left unmatched. This CDR3 is CASSPLGQPNQPQHF. The CDR3 DNA is TGTGCCAGCTCACCATTGGGACAGCCCAATCAGCCCCAGCATTTT. Complete variable domain (other parts from reference TRBV18 and TRBJ1-5): NAGVMQNPRHLVRRRGQEARLRCSPMKGHSHVYWYRQLPEEGLKFMVYLQKENIIDESGMPKERFSAEFPKEGPSILRIQQVVRGDSAAYFCASSPLGQPNQPQHFGDGTRLSIL.

This chain connects TRBV6-1 to TRBJ2-5; 10 positions agree with TRBD2. Matching the DNA end better, TRBJ2-7 makes the J call doubtful. Germline V gives CDR1 MNHNS, CDR2 SASEGT. There are 15 residues in the CDR3. CDR3 amino acids: CASSEASGSSYEQYF. CDR3 nucleotides: TGTGCCAGCAGTGAGGCTAGCGGGAGTTCCTACGAGCAGTACTTC.